The rows below give T cell receptor beta chains drawn from one sample of a study of T-cell reconstitution after alpha-beta-depleted transplantation in children. TCRdb processed the PCR reads anew with MiXCR; each CDR3 protein has one entry. In the table there are 200,000 to 300,000 distinct CDR3 sequences, 12% of which are singletons. The specimen was PBMCs from the stem cell graft donor, collected from the stem cell graft. Source of these receptors: a human donor who donated a stem cell graft to a child with acute lymphoblastic leukemia. Both conserved end residues are part of each CDR3. The order of the fields is D gene, clone size, V gene, J gene, CDR3 DNA, CDR3 protein. A D gene is named only where the DNA matches it firmly. Size tells how often a clone was seen (once, few, many) or the class of an expanded clone, and some rows leave it out.

>TRBD2|many|TRBV6-5|TRBJ2-1
TGTGCTGCTGCGGTAGCGGGCAGCGATGAGCAGTTCTTC
CAAAVAGSDEQFF
>-|many|TRBV6-5|TRBJ2-3
TGTGCCGGAGGGGATCCACCGCAGTATTTT
CAGGDPPQYF
>-|many|TRBV20-1|TRBJ1-3
TGCAGTGCTATGTACCCCGGAAACACCATATATTTT
CSAMYPGNTIYF
>-|many|TRBV4-2|TRBJ2-3
TGTGCCAGCAGCCAAGTAATGGGACCGAGGGTGGGCACAGATACGCAGTATTTT
CASSQVMGPRVGTDTQYF
>-|-|TRBV20-1|TRBJ1-6
TGCAGTGCTCCTGAGCAAGGGGCCCATTCACCCCTCCACTTT
CSAPEQGAHSPLHF
>TRBD2|few|TRBV20-1|TRBJ2-2
TGCAGTGCTCCCGCGAGACTAGCAGCTAACACCGGGGAGCTGTTTTTT
CSAPARLAANTGELFF
>TRBD1|-|TRBV2|TRBJ2-7
TGTGCCAGCAGCGTACAGGGGAATGAGCAGTACTTC
CASSVQGNEQYF
>-|many|TRBV12-3/TRBV12-4|TRBJ2-1
TGTGCCAGCAATTTTTTAAGGTTGGCGGATCTCTACAATGAGCAGTTCTTC
CASNFLRLADLYNEQFF
>TRBD1|many|TRBV7-8|TRBJ2-1
TGTGCCAGCAGCTTATACCCATTTGGGACAGGGACCTACAATGAGCAGTTCTTC
CASSLYPFGTGTYNEQFF
>-|many|TRBV12-3/TRBV12-4|TRBJ2-7
TGTGCCAGCAGTTTCGGCGGGCCCACCTACGAGCAGTACTTC
CASSFGGPTYEQYF
>TRBD1|many|TRBV4-3|TRBJ2-1
TGCGCCAGCAGCGCCCAGGGGGATGAGCAGTTCTTC
CASSAQGDEQFF
>-|many|TRBV19|TRBJ2-7
TGTGCCAGTAGTATAGTTGAGACAGCCTACGAGCAGTACTTC
CASSIVETAYEQYF
>-|many|TRBV5-1|TRBJ2-7
TGCGCCAGCAGCTTGGCCGGACAGAACTACGAGCAGTACTTC
CASSLAGQNYEQYF
>-|many|TRBV5-1|TRBJ1-1
TGCGCCAGCAGTCGACAGAACCCGAACACTGAAGCTTTCTTT
CASSRQNPNTEAFF